This T cell receptor beta chain was sequenced in a study of T cells after yellow fever vaccination. Study results and limitations: Weaker, the secondary response peaked sooner, at day 5 versus 15.

This clonotype was seen a few times. What it binds is not known. UMIs and a universal primer site were added when TCR cDNA was made by 5'RACE template switching. TCRdb recomputed calls from the 5' RACE reads with MiXCR, one row per CDR3 protein. The table records approximately 350,000 distinct CDR3 sequences, approximately 10% of them present only once. The input for sequencing was PBMCs, taken on the day of the first yellow fever vaccination. The source of this sequence is a man younger than 35 who received the YFV17D yellow fever vaccine.

The CDR3 region is CASSPLTGGRTDTQYF. CDR3 nucleotide sequence: TGTGCCAGCAGCCCTCTTACAGGGGGCCGGACAGATACGCAGTATTTT. The V and J genes are TRBV7-9 and TRBJ2-3, with 9 bases aligning to TRBD1. From germline, CDR1 is SEHNR and CDR2 FQNEAQ (reference sequence). V shed 5 bases, J shed 3 bases, and the junction held 9 bases outside the gene matches. This CDR3 is 16 amino acids long.